These T cell receptor beta chains were read from a single sample in a study of blood T cell repertoires in COVID-19. Data came from immunoSEQ multiplex PCR; TCRdb stores just in-frame clones and leaves some out. The sample comprises 80,000 to 95,000 clones, approximately 91% of which are singletons, and 3% to 4% rests with the top ten. What was sequenced was peripheral blood. The receptor set was obtained from a woman in her 70s with acute or convalescent COVID-19. Each CDR3 is given with its conserved first and last residue.

j_call v_call cdr3_aa
TRBJ2-1 TRBV2 CASGTSGNEQFF
TRBJ1-5 TRBV3-1/TRBV3-2 CASSPGTGGSQPQHF
TRBJ1-2 TRBV7-9 CASSSPGTGDYTF
TRBJ2-7 TRBV19 CASSIGGTSYGYEQYF
TRBJ2-3 TRBV28 CASSSPGQGPDTQYF
TRBJ2-7 TRBV5-5 CASSRDRGGEQYF
TRBJ1-2 TRBV7-2 CASSLGTGKNYGYTF
TRBJ1-4 TRBV18 CASSPGNEKLFF
TRBJ2-3 TRBV5-1 CASSSTSGTDTQYF
TRBJ1-2 TRBV28 CASSLRRAGYTF
TRBJ2-7 TRBV12-5 CASAETPPSGVYEQYF
TRBJ2-2 TRBV3-1/TRBV3-2 CASTKRASGNTGELFF
TRBJ1-4 TRBV11-1 CASSSGTASNEKLFF
TRBJ2-7 TRBV5-4 CASSSGQRGTYEQYF
TRBJ1-5 TRBV18 CASSPGQGALQPQHF
TRBJ1-1 TRBV5-1 CASSRSGDGIVAEAFF
TRBJ1-5 TRBV6-5 CASSMGQLINQPQHF
TRBJ2-1 TRBV28 CASSLQPGTPVDEQFF
TRBJ1-2 TRBV28 CASSSVIRSSNYGYTF
TRBJ2-2 TRBV28 CAGRGNTGELFF
TRBJ1-6 TRBV6-4 CASRQTTGNSPLHF
TRBJ1-1 TRBV19 CASSKERGTEAFF
TRBJ1-5 TRBV28 CASIPGTGYNQPQHF
TRBJ1-1 TRBV6-5 CASSYRGGNTEAFF
TRBJ2-7 TRBV7-2 CASSLSDRGVYEQYF
TRBJ2-5 TRBV11-2 CASSSVYQETQYF
TRBJ1-3 TRBV6-5 CASSYRDSLYF
TRBJ2-7 TRBV5-8 CASSRVGGTGGHEQYF
TRBJ2-1 TRBV20-1 CSAREEQFF
TRBJ2-3 TRBV5-1 CASRQGLFSTDTQYF
TRBJ1-2 TRBV3-1/TRBV3-2 CASSQTQGSYGYTF
TRBJ1-2 TRBV5-5 CASSFTAAKGAYGYTF
TRBJ1-2 TRBV10-1 CASSEPKDRADYGYTF
TRBJ2-7 TRBV27 CASSLTGSGAYEQYF
TRBJ1-5 TRBV28 CASSLTSLRNQPQHF
TRBJ2-2 TRBV6-4 CASSDGTYTGELFF
TRBJ2-2 TRBV3-1/TRBV3-2 CASSQELGQGLDTGELFF
TRBJ2-2 TRBV5-1 CASRRVRADTGELFF
TRBJ2-5 TRBV5-3 CARSPCTVTQYF
TRBJ2-1 TRBV3-1/TRBV3-2 CASSRLAGTNEQFF
TRBJ1-2 TRBV19 CASRTLGTGGDGYTF
TRBJ1-1 TRBV5-1 CASSLGHTNTEAFF
TRBJ2-1 TRBV28 CASSLGASGSNEQFF
TRBJ1-1 TRBV11-2 CASRRSDGGNTEAFF
TRBJ1-2 TRBV7-2 CASSLTGVAYGYTF
TRBJ1-2 TRBV18 CASSAIDSNYGYTF
TRBJ1-4 TRBV7-6 CASSTQAGSTNEKLFF
TRBJ2-7 TRBV30 CAWSEGQVAGYEQYF
TRBJ1-1 TRBV5-1 CASSLSGGWTEAFF
TRBJ2-7 TRBV6-5 CASSKYLQGAYEQYF